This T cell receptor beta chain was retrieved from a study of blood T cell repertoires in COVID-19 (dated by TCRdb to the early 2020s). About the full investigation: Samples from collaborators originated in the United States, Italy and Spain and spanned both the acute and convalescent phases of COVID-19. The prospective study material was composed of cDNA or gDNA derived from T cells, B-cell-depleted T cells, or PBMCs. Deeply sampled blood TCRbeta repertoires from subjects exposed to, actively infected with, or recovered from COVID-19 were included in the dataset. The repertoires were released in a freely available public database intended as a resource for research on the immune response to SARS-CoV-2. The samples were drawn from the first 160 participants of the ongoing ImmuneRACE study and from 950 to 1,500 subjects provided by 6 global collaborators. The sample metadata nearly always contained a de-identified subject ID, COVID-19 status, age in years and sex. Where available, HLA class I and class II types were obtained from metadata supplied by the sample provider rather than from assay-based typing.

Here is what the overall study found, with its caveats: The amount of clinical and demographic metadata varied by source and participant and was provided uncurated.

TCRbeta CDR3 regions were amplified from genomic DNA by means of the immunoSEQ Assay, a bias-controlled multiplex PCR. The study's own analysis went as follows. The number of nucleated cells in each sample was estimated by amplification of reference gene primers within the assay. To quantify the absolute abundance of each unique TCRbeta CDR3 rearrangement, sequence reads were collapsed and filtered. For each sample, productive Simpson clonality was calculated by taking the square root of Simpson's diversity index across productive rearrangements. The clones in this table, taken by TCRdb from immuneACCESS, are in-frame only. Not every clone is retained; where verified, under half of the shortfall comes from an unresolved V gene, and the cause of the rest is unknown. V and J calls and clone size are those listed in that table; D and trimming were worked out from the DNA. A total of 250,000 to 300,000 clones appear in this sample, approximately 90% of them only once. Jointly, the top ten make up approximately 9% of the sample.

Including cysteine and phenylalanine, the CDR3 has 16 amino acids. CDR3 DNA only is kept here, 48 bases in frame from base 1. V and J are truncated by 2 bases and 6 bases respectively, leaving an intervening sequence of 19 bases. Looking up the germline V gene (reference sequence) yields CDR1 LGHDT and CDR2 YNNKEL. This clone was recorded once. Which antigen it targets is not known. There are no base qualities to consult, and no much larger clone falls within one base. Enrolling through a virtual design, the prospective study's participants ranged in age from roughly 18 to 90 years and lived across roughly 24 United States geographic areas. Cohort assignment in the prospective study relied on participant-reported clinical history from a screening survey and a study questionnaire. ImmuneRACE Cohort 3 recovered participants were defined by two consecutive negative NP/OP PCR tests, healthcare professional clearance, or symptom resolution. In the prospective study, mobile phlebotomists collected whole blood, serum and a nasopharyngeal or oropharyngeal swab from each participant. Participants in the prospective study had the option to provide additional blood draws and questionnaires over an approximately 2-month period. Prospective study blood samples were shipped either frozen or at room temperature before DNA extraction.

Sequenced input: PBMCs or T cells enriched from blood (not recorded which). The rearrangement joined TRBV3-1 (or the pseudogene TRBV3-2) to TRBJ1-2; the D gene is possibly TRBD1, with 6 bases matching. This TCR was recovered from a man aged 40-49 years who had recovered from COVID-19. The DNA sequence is TGTGCCAGCAGCCAATTACAGGGACCCCGATTGGATGGCTACACCTTC. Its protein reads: CASSQLQGPRLDGYTF.